The 30 T cell receptor beta chains below come from one sample, sequenced in a study of OX40 agonist ivuxolimab in advanced cancers. Sequencing used immunoSEQ multiplex PCR; TCRdb keeps in-frame clones, though not all of them. The data contain about 73,000 clones, 80% to 95% of them seen just once; the ten biggest clones take up approximately 0.5%. The sample consisted of CD4+ or CD8+ T cells sorted from blood, taken in a trial of the OX40 agonist ivuxolimab. These receptors were collected from an adult with an advanced solid tumor such as melanoma, head and neck, liver or kidney cancer.

The chain has TRBV29-1 and TRBJ2-2; 10 nucleotides align to TRBD1. The CDR3 runs 13 residues. From germline, CDR1 is SQVTM and CDR2 ANQGSEA. The ends lost 5 bases at V and 6 bases at J; junction bases unmatched: 3. The CDR3 nucleotides are TGCAGCGTTAGACAGGGGGCGTCCGGGGAGCTGTTTTTT. This codes for CSVRQGASGELFF.

The chain employs TRBV6-5 and TRBJ1-5, with a weak D call TRBD1 (5 bases). The V end was cut by 6 bases, the J end by 5 bases, with 17 bases between. Germline CDR1 reads MNHEY; CDR2 reads SVGAGI. The CDR3 sequence is 15 residues long. CDR3 amino acids: CASRTTRDGYQPQHF. The CDR3 bases are TGTGCCAGCAGAACTACCCGGGACGGATATCAGCCCCAGCATTTT.

The rearrangement links TRBV27 to TRBJ2-1; TRBD1 matches 11 bases. V shed 6 bases, J shed 3 bases, and the junction held 4 bases outside the gene matches. The germline V gene has CDR1 MNHEY and CDR2 SMNVEV (reference sequence). The CDR3 has 15 residues. Written as DNA, the CDR3 is TGTGCCAGCAGCCCCGGGACAGGGGGCTACAATGAGCAGTTCTTC. Translated: CASSPGTGGYNEQFF.

The chain has TRBV7-2 and TRBJ2-2; 10 nucleotides agree with TRBD2. The CDR3 is 16 residues long. Germline V gene lookup returns CDR1 SGHTA and CDR2 FQGNSA. V shed 3 bases and J 5 bases; nucleotides not matched to a gene: 6. The CDR3 sequence: CASSFPSGSGTGELFF. CDR3 DNA sequence: TGTGCCAGCAGCTTTCCTAGCGGGAGTGGAACCGGGGAGCTGTTTTTT.

This clone came up a few times. The chain couples TRBV7-2 to TRBJ1-6; tentative D call: TRBD1 (6 bases). Germline lookup yields CDR1 SGHTA and CDR2 FQGNSA. This CDR3 has 15 amino acids. Trimming took 2 bases from V and 5 from J, leaving 10 bases between them. The CDR3 DNA reads as TGTGCCAGCAGCTTAAACAGGGTCCATAATTCACCCCTCCACTTT. This sequence encodes CASSLNRVHNSPLHF. The variable domain in full, completed from reference TRBV7-2 and TRBJ1-6, reads GAGVSQSPSNKVTEKGKDVELRCDPISGHTALYWYRQSLGQGLEFLIYFQGNSAPDKSGLPSDRFSAERTGGSVSTLTIQRTQQEDSAVYLCASSLNRVHNSPLHFGNGTRLTVT.

The gene calls are TRBV30 and TRBJ1-1; D unclear. V dropped 0 bases and J dropped 0 bases, with 8 bases sitting between them. The CDR3 is 14 residues long. Germline V CDR1 and CDR2: GTSNPN, SVGIG (reference sequence). The chain's CDR3 is CAWSVHGLNTEAFF. DNA for the CDR3: TGTGCCTGGAGTGTACATGGTCTGAACACTGAAGCTTTCTTT.

V and J are TRBV23-1 and TRBJ2-2; no clear D gene. TRBV23-1 is reported as an ORF; its role is uncertain. The length of the CDR3 is 16 residues. Trimming took off 1 base at V and 1 base at J, with 10 bases between the two ends. CDR3 bases: TGCGCCAGCAGTCAATATTTGGCCAAGAACACCGGGGAGCTGTTTTTT. Amino acids: CASSQYLAKNTGELFF.

The chain has TRBV21-1 and TRBJ2-1. TRBV21-1 is listed as a pseudogene. The CDR3 extends over 17 amino acids. In DNA, the CDR3 is TGTGCCAGCAGCAAAATAGGGGCTAGAAGGCGGGTGGATGAGCAGTTCTTC. Its protein is CASSKIGARRRVDEQFF.

The chain couples TRBV7-9 to TRBJ2-1; possible D gene TRBD1, 5 bases. Trimming cost V 0 bases and J 5 bases, with 23 bases left between them. CDR3 length equals 19 residues. CDR1 and CDR2 from the germline V gene are SEHNR and FQNEAQ (reference sequence). The CDR3 DNA follows: TGTGCCAGCAGCTTAGCGGGGTGGAAGGGGCCTGCAAGGAACAATGAGCAGTTCTTC. This codes for CASSLAGWKGPARNNEQFF.

The CDR3 reads CASSLDRELDGYTF. The CDR3 region has the DNA TGCGCCAGCAGCTTGGACAGGGAATTGGATGGCTACACCTTC. The V gene is TRBV5-1, the J gene TRBJ1-2, with D perhaps matching TRBD1 (6 bases). This CDR3 is 14 amino acids long. Between the trimmed V and J ends, which lost 0 bases and 6 bases, there was a span of 12 bases. The V gene's germline CDR1 is SGHRS and CDR2 YFSETQ.

This clone was picked up one time. This chain joins TRBV27 and TRBJ1-5; D might be TRBD1 (5 bases). Germline-derived CDR1 and CDR2 are MNHEY and SMNVEV (reference sequence). V lost 5 bases and J lost 4, with 6 bases in between. The CDR3 is 12 residues long. The CDR3 nucleotides read TGTGCCAGCAGTGACAGAAATCAGCCCCAGCATTTT. Translating gives CASSDRNQPQHF.

This rearrangement joins TRBV4-1 to TRBJ2-7; D perhaps matches TRBD2 (5 bases). The CDR3 contains 14 residues. Germline-derived CDR1 and CDR2 are MGHRA and YSYEKL. Trimming removed 4 bases from V and 3 bases from J, with 13 bases in between. CDR3 sequence reads: CASSRGGSSYEQYF. CDR3 bases: TGCGCCAGCAGCCGAGGCGGGTCCAGCTACGAGCAGTACTTC.

V gene TRBV28 combines with J gene TRBJ2-1; 9 positions match TRBD2. V shed 6 bases, J shed 0 bases, and the junction held 15 bases outside the gene matches. The CDR3 contains 19 residues. CDR1 and CDR2 from the germline V gene are MDHEN and SYDVKM. As DNA, the CDR3 is TGTGCCAGCAGCGAGACTAGCGGAGCGACTAAGAGCTCCTACAATGAGCAGTTCTTC. Translated: CASSETSGATKSSYNEQFF. Using reference TRBV28 and TRBJ2-1 for the parts outside the CDR3, the full variable domain is DVKVTQSSRYLVKRTGEKVFLECVQDMDHENMFWYRQDPGLGLRLIYFSYDVKMKEKGDIPEGYSVSREKKERFSLILESASTNQTSMYLCASSETSGATKSSYNEQFFGPGTRLTVL.

The chain uses TRBV11-2 and TRBJ2-1; 10 nucleotides match TRBD2. This CDR3 comprises 16 residues. Germline lookup yields CDR1 SGHAT and CDR2 FQNNGV. V gave up 4 bases and J gave up 3 bases; unmatched junction bases: 6. The CDR3 DNA is TGTGCCAGCAGCTCCCAGACTAGCGGGCACTACAATGAGCAGTTCTTC. It translates to CASSSQTSGHYNEQFF.

CDR3 sequence: CASSVGAGQGEQYF. In nucleotides, the CDR3 is TGTGCCAGCAGCGTAGGGGCAGGGCAAGGGGAGCAGTACTTC. The gene calls are TRBV9 and TRBJ2-7, with D possibly matching TRBD1 (5 bases). The V gene lost 0 bases and the J gene lost 7 bases, with 14 bases spanning the gap. The germline CDR1 and CDR2 sequences are SGDLS and YYNGEE. CDR3 length: 14 amino acids.

This rearrangement joins TRBV5-4 to TRBJ2-5; TRBD1 matches 7 bases. Germline loops: CDR1 SGHNT, CDR2 YYREEE (reference sequence). V shed 4 bases, J shed 0 bases, and the junction held 6 bases outside the gene matches. The CDR3 length is 15 residues. The DNA of the CDR3 is TGTGCCAGCAGCAGGGACAGAACCAACCAAGAGACCCAGTACTTC. Its protein product is CASSRDRTNQETQYF. Complete variable domain (other parts from reference TRBV5-4 and TRBJ2-5): ETGVTQSPTHLIKTRGQQVTLRCSSQSGHNTVSWYQQALGQGPQFIFQYYREEENGRGNFPPRFSGLQFPNYSSELNVNALELDDSALYLCASSRDRTNQETQYFGPGTRLLVL.

The chain recombines TRBV15 with TRBJ1-2, with D possibly being TRBD1 (5 bases). Trimming cost V 1 base and J 8 bases, with 11 bases left between them. This CDR3 is 13 amino acids long. Germline CDR1 LNHNV, CDR2 YYDKDF (reference sequence). The CDR3 reads CATSRARAQGYTF. The CDR3 DNA reads as TGTGCCACCAGCAGAGCCAGGGCGCAAGGCTACACCTTC.

The genes are TRBV18 and TRBJ2-2; D unclear. The CDR3 length is 18 residues. Germline CDR1 and CDR2: KGHSH and LQKENI. V shed 3 bases and J shed 1 base, with 18 bases lying between them. In DNA, the CDR3 is TGTGCCAGCTCACCCCGGACGCCGTCCAGATTGAACACCGGGGAGCTGTTTTTT. Its protein product is CASSPRTPSRLNTGELFF.

The CDR3 protein is CASRLQREGHVEQYF. CDR3 in DNA: TGTGCAAGTCGCCTCCAGCGGGAGGGCCACGTCGAGCAGTACTTC. V is TRBV12-2 and J is TRBJ2-7; the DNA was not used to check the table's D call, TRBD2. TRBV12-2 is a pseudogene segment. The CDR3 consists of 15 residues.

This clone occurred once. The chain has TRBV7-2 and TRBJ2-5; TRBD1 agrees at 9 bases. TRBJ2-7 explains the end of the DNA better; the J call may be wrong. CDR1 and CDR2 from the germline V gene are SGHTA and FQGNSA. The CDR3 is 15 residues long. CDR3 nucleotides: TGTGCCAGCAGCGCAATGACAGGGGGGTATGGCGAGCAGTACTTC. This gives the protein CASSAMTGGYGEQYF.

A few counts support this clone. The chain recombines TRBV2 with TRBJ2-3; D ambiguous. CDR3 length: 14 residues. V gave up 8 bases and J gave up 0 bases, with 12 bases separating them. CDR1 SNHLY and CDR2 FYNNEI come from the germline V gene. CDR3 nucleotides: TGTGCCAGCTTGGACGGATTTAGCACAGATACGCAGTATTTT. As protein: CASLDGFSTDTQYF.

CDR3 sequence reads: CASSWQGGETQYF. The CDR3 DNA sequence: TGCGCCAGCAGCTGGCAGGGGGGAGAGACCCAGTACTTC. The chain combines TRBV5-1 with TRBJ2-5; D may be TRBD1 (7 bases). Germline V gene lookup returns CDR1 SGHRS and CDR2 YFSETQ. Between the trimmed V and J ends, which lost 3 bases and 4 bases, there was a span of 10 bases. The CDR3 spans 13 residues. The variable domain in full, completed from reference TRBV5-1 and TRBJ2-5, reads KAGVTQTPRYLIKTRGQQVTLSCSPISGHRSVSWYQQTPGQGLQFLFEYFSETQRNKGNFPGRFSGRQFSNSRSEMNVSTLELGDSALYLCASSWQGGETQYFGPGTRLLVL.

CDR3 sequence reads: CASSNRDRSYEQYF. CDR3 nucleotide sequence: TGTGCCAGCAGCAACCGGGACAGATCCTACGAGCAGTACTTC. V and J are TRBV7-2 and TRBJ2-7, with 7 positions matching TRBD1. The CDR3 has 14 amino acids. Trimming took 5 bases from V and 1 from J; bases not matched to a gene: 5. Germline V gives CDR1 SGHTA, CDR2 FQGNSA.

The chain carries TRBV7-3 and TRBJ2-5; D is unclear. Trimming removed 5 bases at V and 1 base at J, with 8 bases between. The CDR3 totals 13 residues. The germline V gene encodes CDR1 SGHTA and CDR2 FQGTGA. The CDR3 here is CASSRSPQETQYF. CDR3 in DNA: TGTGCCAGCAGCCGTTCCCCCCAAGAGACCCAGTACTTC.

This rearrangement joins TRBV7-3 to TRBJ2-3; D is unresolved. Trimming shortened V by 6 bases and J by 1 base, and 14 bases separated the two germline ends. This CDR3 region has 15 residues. The germline V gene encodes CDR1 SGHTA and CDR2 FQGTGA. The CDR3 loop reads CASSAAGWGTDTQYF. As DNA, the CDR3 is TGTGCCAGCAGTGCCGCCGGATGGGGCACAGATACGCAGTATTTT.

This chain links TRBV19 with TRBJ1-1; D is undetermined. With 1 base removed from V and 4 bases from J, the gap between germline ends came to 10 bases. Per germline, CDR1 LNHDA and CDR2 SQIVND (reference sequence). The length of the CDR3 is 14 residues. The CDR3 sequence is CASSIAPQSTEAFF. For the CDR3, the DNA is TGTGCCAGTAGTATAGCCCCTCAGAGCACTGAAGCTTTCTTT.

The chain joins TRBV15 to TRBJ2-7, with 7 positions matching TRBD2. Germline loops: CDR1 LNHNV, CDR2 YYDKDF (reference sequence). The CDR3 extends over 15 amino acids. The V segment lost 1 base and the J segment 3 bases; nucleotides outside the gene matches: 6. The CDR3 loop reads CATSRGGGLNYEQYF. The CDR3 DNA reads TGTGCCACCAGCAGAGGCGGGGGTCTCAACTACGAGCAGTACTTC.

This clone was picked up one time. V gene TRBV19 combines with J gene TRBJ2-3; TRBD1 is a possible D gene (5 bases). Trimming removed 4 bases at V and 0 bases at J, with 17 bases between. From germline, CDR1 is LNHDA and CDR2 SQIVND (reference sequence). The CDR3 consists of 17 residues. The CDR3 loop reads CASSTRRAGYSTDTQYF. The CDR3 bases are TGTGCCAGTAGTACCCGTCGGGCAGGGTATAGCACAGATACGCAGTATTTT.

The chain couples TRBV28 to TRBJ2-7, with D maybe TRBD1 (6 bases). Deletions cut 8 bases from V and 1 base from J, with 9 bases between. Germline-derived CDR1 and CDR2 are MDHEN and SYDVKM. The CDR3 extends over 12 amino acids. The CDR3 nucleotides are TGTGCCAGCTACAGGGAGTCCTACGAGCAGTACTTC. Translating it yields CASYRESYEQYF.

The rearrangement uses TRBV4-2 and TRBJ2-5; no definite D call. Trimming pared 0 bases from V and 2 bases from J, leaving 7 bases between. This CDR3 is built from 14 residues. The germline V gene has CDR1 LGHNA and CDR2 YNFKEQ. DNA for the CDR3: TGTGCCAGCAGCCAAGACGACACGCAAGAGACCCAGTACTTC. Encoded protein: CASSQDDTQETQYF.